These 15 T cell receptor beta chains originate from one sample sequenced in a study of cytomegalovirus exposure and HLA in healthy donors. TCRdb keeps only in-frame clones here, not all; method: immunoSEQ multiplex PCR. The repertoire consists of 200,000 or so clones, with around 84% occurring once and the leading ten covering roughly 13%. The sequenced sample consisted of PBMCs. The receptor set was obtained from a woman aged 25 to 39 in good health and CMV-seropositive.

The J gene is TRBJ1-3, the V gene TRBV7-3, with D perhaps TRBD1 (5 bases). Trimming removed 6 bases at V and 1 base at J, with 10 bases between. CDR1 is SGHTA, CDR2 FQGTGA, per germline. CDR3 size: 14 residues. The CDR3 DNA is TGTGCCAGCAGTCCGACAGTGTCTGGAAACACCATATATTTT. It translates to CASSPTVSGNTIYF.

This rearrangement joins TRBV20-1 to TRBJ1-1; maybe TRBD1 (6 bases). In germline, CDR1 is DFQATT, CDR2 SNEGSKA (reference sequence). The CDR3 covers 10 residues. CDR3 in amino acids: CSSGEVEAFF. The CDR3 region has the DNA TGCAGCTCAGGGGAAGTGGAAGCTTTCTTT.

This rearrangement joins TRBV20-1 to TRBJ1-5; TRBD1 might be the D (5 bases). This CDR3 spans 11 amino acids. Germline V gene data show CDR1 as DFQATT and CDR2 as SNEGSKA (reference sequence). V lost 5 bases to trimming and J lost 4 bases, with 6 bases between them. CDR3 sequence (DNA): TGCAGTGCTGGACATAATCAGCCCCAGCATTTT. Amino acid sequence: CSAGHNQPQHF.

The chain links TRBV5-1 to TRBJ2-1; D unclear. CDR3 length: 13 residues. Germline CDR1 reads SGHRS; CDR2 reads YFSETQ. The V gene lost 5 bases and the J gene lost 5 bases, with 11 bases spanning the gap. DNA of the CDR3: TGCGCCAGCAGAGATGCGCAACACAATGAGCAGTTCTTC. Translated: CASRDAQHNEQFF.

The table lists this clone with a few counts. This chain connects TRBV19 to TRBJ1-2; 10 positions agree with TRBD1. The CDR3 length is 14 residues. Germline CDR1 reads LNHDA; CDR2 reads SQIVND (reference sequence). V shed 6 bases and J 8 bases; nucleotides not matched to a gene: 9. The CDR3 sequence: CASSRSTGGLGYTF. The CDR3 DNA follows: TGTGCCAGTAGCCGTTCGACAGGGGGCTTAGGCTACACCTTC.

The rearrangement links TRBV5-1 to TRBJ2-1; the D is unclear. The CDR3 has 16 amino acids. The V gene lost 0 bases and the J gene lost 0 bases, with 10 bases spanning the gap. In germline, CDR1 is SGHRS, CDR2 YFSETQ. As DNA, the CDR3 is TGCGCCAGCAGCTTGGCCTCGAGAGGCTCCTACAATGAGCAGTTCTTC. The encoded protein is CASSLASRGSYNEQFF.

The chain uses TRBV28 and TRBJ2-7, with D possibly TRBD1 on 7 matching bases. This CDR3 is built from 13 residues. The V and J ends lost 8 bases and 6 bases respectively, with 17 bases between them. Germline V gene lookup returns CDR1 MDHEN and CDR2 SYDVKM. CDR3 nucleotides: TGTGCCAGCCTGGAGGGGGCTTTCGGCGAGCAGTACTTC. Encoded protein: CASLEGAFGEQYF.

The rearrangement joins TRBV6-5 to TRBJ2-1, with D maybe TRBD1 (6 bases). The V gene's germline CDR1 is MNHEY and CDR2 SVGAGI. The V end lost 2 bases, the J end lost 9 bases, and 11 bases lay between the germline ends. CDR3 length equals 13 residues. Here the CDR3 DNA reads TGTGCCAGCAGTTACGTGGGGGCCGGTGAGCAGTTCTTC. Translating gives CASSYVGAGEQFF.

The chain links TRBV29-1 to TRBJ2-1; TRBD2 agrees at 7 bases. Germline CDR1 SQVTM, CDR2 ANQGSEA. V lost 3 bases and J lost 8; bases outside the gene matches: 13. The CDR3 is 15 amino acids. For the CDR3, the DNA is TGCAGCGTTGAGGGTGTGCGCGGGAGATCGGATGAGCAGTTCTTC. Translation gives CSVEGVRGRSDEQFF.

V usage is TRBV19 and J usage is TRBJ1-5, with 8 bases lining up with TRBD1. The CDR3 has 14 amino acids. Per germline, CDR1 LNHDA and CDR2 SQIVND (reference sequence). Losses at the gene ends were 6 bases for V and 4 bases for J; bases not matched to a gene: 5. CDR3 nucleotides: TGTGCCAGTAGGACAACAGGGGGTAATCAGCCCCAGCATTTT. It specifies CASRTTGGNQPQHF.

The CDR3, as DNA: TGTGCCAGCAGTCCGGGACTAGCGGGAGACTACGAGCAGTACTTC. As protein: CASSPGLAGDYEQYF. V is TRBV27 and J is TRBJ2-7; 14 bases fit TRBD2. This CDR3 has 15 amino acids. The germline V gene has CDR1 MNHEY and CDR2 SMNVEV (reference sequence). The ends lost 5 bases at V and 3 bases at J; junction bases unmatched: 3.

The chain carries TRBV6-4 and TRBJ2-2, with D possibly TRBD2 on 6 matching bases. The V gene lost 2 bases and the J gene lost 6 bases, with 7 bases spanning the gap. The germline V gene has CDR1 MRHNA and CDR2 SNTAGT. The CDR3 has 13 amino acids. The CDR3: CASSDGTSGELFF. CDR3 nucleotides: TGTGCCAGCAGTGACGGGACTTCCGGGGAGCTGTTTTTT.

The chain combines TRBV18 with TRBJ1-2; TRBD1 agrees at 7 bases. CDR3 size: 13 residues. Germline assignment: CDR1 KGHSH and CDR2 LQKENI. Trimming took 3 bases from V and 7 from J; bases not matched to a gene: 5. The CDR3 region is CASSPTGDGGYTF. Here the CDR3 DNA reads TGTGCCAGCTCACCTACAGGGGACGGTGGCTACACCTTC.

The chain uses TRBV29-1 and TRBJ2-7, with TRBD2 matching over 10 bases. V lost 4 bases and J lost 0; bases outside the gene matches: 6. The CDR3 spans 15 residues. Germline loops: CDR1 SQVTM, CDR2 ANQGSEA. DNA for the CDR3: TGCAGCGTTGGATCCCCTAGCGGGAGCTCCTACGAGCAGTACTTC. Translated: CSVGSPSGSSYEQYF.

The rearrangement joins TRBV7-9 to TRBJ2-7; 8 bases are a match to TRBD1. V was pared by 3 bases and J by 6 bases, with 4 bases of the junction left unmatched. Germline V gene sequence: CDR1 SEHNR, CDR2 FQNEAQ (reference sequence). The CDR3 is 13 residues long. CDR3 DNA sequence: TGTGCCAGCAGCTTTACAGGGGGTAGCGAGCAGTACTTC. Translating gives CASSFTGGSEQYF. Based on the CDR3 plus reference TRBV7-9 and TRBJ2-7, the full variable domain is DTGVSQNPRHKITKRGQNVTFRCDPISEHNRLYWYRQTLGQGPEFLTYFQNEAQLEKSRLLSDRFSAERPKGSFSTLEIQRTEQGDSAMYLCASSFTGGSEQYFGPGTRLTVT.